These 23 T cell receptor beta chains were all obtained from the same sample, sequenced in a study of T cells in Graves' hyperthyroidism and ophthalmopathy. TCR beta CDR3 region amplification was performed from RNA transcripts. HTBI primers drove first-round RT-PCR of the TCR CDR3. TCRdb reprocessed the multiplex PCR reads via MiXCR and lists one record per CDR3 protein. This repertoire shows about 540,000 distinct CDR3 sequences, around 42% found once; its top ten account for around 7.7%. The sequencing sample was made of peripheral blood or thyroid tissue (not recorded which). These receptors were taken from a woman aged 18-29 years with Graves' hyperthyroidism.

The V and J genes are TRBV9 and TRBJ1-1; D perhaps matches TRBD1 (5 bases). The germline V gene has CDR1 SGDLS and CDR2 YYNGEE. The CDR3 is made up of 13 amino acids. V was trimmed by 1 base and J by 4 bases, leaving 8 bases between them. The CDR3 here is CASSVFGGTEAFF. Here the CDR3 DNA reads TGTGCCAGCAGCGTATTCGGGGGCACTGAAGCTTTCTTT.

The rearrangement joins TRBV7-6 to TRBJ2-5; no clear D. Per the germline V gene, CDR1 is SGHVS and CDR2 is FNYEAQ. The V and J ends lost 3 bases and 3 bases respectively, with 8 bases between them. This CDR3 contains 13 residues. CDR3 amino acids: CASSFYTEETQYF. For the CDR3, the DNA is TGTGCCAGCAGCTTTTATACAGAAGAGACCCAGTACTTC.

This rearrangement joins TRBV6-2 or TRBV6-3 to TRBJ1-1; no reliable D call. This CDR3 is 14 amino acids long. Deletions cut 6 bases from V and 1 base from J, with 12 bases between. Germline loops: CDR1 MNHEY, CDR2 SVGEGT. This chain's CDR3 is CASRAGFTNTEAFF. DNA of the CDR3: TGTGCCAGCAGAGCGGGATTCACGAACACTGAAGCTTTCTTT.

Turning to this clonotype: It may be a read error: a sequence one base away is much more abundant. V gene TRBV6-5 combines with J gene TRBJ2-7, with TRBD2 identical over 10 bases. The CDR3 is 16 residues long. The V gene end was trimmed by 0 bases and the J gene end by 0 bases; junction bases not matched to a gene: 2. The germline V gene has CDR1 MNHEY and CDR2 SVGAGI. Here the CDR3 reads CASSYSGLAVSYEQYF. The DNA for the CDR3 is TGTGCCAGCAGTTACTCAGGACTAGCGGTCTCCTACGAGCAGTACTTC.

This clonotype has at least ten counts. The CDR3 region has the DNA TGTGCCACCAGTGAACAGGACAATGAGCAGTTCTTC. Translating it yields CATSEQDNEQFF. V gene TRBV24-1 combines with J gene TRBJ2-1; D perhaps matches TRBD1 (5 bases). The CDR3 spans 12 residues. The germline gives CDR1 KGHDR, CDR2 SFDVKD. V was cut by 4 bases and J by 5 bases, with 5 bases left in between.

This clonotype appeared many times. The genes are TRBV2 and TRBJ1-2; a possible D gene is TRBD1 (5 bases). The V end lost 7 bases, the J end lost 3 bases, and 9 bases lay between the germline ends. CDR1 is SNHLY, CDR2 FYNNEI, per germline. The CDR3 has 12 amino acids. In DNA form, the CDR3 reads TGTGCCAGCACCAGGACATACTATGGCTACACCTTC. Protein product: CASTRTYYGYTF.

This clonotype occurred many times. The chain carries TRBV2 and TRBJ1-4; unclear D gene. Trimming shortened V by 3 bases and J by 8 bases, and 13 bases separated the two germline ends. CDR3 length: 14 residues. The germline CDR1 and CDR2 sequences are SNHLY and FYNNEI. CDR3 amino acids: CASSDPDAEEKLFF. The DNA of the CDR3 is TGTGCCAGCAGTGACCCCGACGCGGAGGAAAAACTGTTTTTT.

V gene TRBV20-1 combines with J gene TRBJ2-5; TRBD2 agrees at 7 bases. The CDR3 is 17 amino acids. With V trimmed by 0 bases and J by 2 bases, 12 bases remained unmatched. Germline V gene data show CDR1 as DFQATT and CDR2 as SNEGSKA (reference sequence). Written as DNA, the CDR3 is TGCAGTGCTAGAGATCGGGGAGGGGCTAGCGAACAAGAGACCCAGTACTTC. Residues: CSARDRGGASEQETQYF.

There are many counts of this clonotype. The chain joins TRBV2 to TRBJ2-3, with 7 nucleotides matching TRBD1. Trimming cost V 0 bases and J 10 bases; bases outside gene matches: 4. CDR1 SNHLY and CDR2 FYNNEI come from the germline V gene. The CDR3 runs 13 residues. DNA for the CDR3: TGTGCCAGCAGTGAAGCACGACAGGGTGCGCAGTATTTT. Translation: CASSEARQGAQYF.

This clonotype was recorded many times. The CDR3 region is CASSLNLGETQYF. In DNA form, the CDR3 reads TGCGCCAGCAGCTTGAACCTGGGGGAGACCCAGTACTTC. The chain recombines TRBV5-1 with TRBJ2-5; D is uncertain. The ends were cut back, 1 base at V and 5 bases at J, with 9 bases in the middle. Germline V gene data show CDR1 as SGHRS and CDR2 as YFSETQ. This CDR3 has 13 amino acids.

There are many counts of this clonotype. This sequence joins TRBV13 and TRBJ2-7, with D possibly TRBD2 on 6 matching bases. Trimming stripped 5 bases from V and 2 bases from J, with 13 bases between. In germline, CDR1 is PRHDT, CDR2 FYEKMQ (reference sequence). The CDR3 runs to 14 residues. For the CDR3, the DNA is TGTGCCAGCAGCCGGGGGATTAGTACCTACGAGCAGTACTTC. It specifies CASSRGISTYEQYF.

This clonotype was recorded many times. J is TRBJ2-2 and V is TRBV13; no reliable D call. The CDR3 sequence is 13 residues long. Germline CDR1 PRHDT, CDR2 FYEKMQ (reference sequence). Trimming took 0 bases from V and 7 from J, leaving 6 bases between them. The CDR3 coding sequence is TGTGCCAGCAGCTTAGGTTTCTTCGGGGAGCTGTTTTTT. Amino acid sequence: CASSLGFFGELFF.

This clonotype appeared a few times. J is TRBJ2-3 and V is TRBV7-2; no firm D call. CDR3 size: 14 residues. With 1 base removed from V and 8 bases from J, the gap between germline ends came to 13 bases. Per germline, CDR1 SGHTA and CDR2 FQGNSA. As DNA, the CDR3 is TGTGCCAGCAGCTTAGATACCGCCCGTGTTACGCAGTATTTT. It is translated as CASSLDTARVTQYF. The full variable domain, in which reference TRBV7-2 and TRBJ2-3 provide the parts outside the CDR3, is GAGVSQSPSNKVTEKGKDVELRCDPISGHTALYWYRQSLGQGLEFLIYFQGNSAPDKSGLPSDRFSAERTGGSVSTLTIQRTQQEDSAVYLCASSLDTARVTQYFGPGTRLTVL.

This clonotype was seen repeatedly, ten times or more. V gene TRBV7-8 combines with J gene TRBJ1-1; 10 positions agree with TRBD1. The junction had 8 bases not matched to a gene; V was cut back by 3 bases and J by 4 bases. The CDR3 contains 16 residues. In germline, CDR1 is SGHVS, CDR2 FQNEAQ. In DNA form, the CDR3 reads TGTGCCAGCAGCTTGTCGACAGGGGGCTGGTCCACTGAAGCTTTCTTT. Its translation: CASSLSTGGWSTEAFF.

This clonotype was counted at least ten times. CDR3 region: CATSDSLAGHEQYF. CDR3 bases: TGTGCCACCAGTGACTCACTAGCGGGACACGAGCAGTACTTC. The chain recombines TRBV24-1 with TRBJ2-7; TRBD2 matches 10 bases. Germline assignment: CDR1 KGHDR and CDR2 SFDVKD. V was clipped by 4 bases and J by 5 bases; unmatched bases: 4. CDR3 length equals 14 residues.

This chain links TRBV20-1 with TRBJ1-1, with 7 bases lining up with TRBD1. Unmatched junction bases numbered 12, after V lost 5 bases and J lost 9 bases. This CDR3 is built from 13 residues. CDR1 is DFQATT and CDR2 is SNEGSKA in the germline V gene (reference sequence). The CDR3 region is CSAYRTGPLKAFF. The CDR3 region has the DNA TGCAGTGCTTACCGGACAGGACCGTTAAAAGCTTTCTTT.

In DNA form, the CDR3 reads TGTGCCAGCAGCTTACGGGAAGGAAACACCATATATTTT. The encoded protein is CASSLREGNTIYF. The rearrangement links TRBV11-1 to TRBJ1-3; D unresolved. Germline-derived CDR1 and CDR2 are SGHAT and FQDESV (reference sequence). V was trimmed by 2 bases and J by 4 bases, leaving 6 bases between them. The CDR3 sequence is 13 residues long.

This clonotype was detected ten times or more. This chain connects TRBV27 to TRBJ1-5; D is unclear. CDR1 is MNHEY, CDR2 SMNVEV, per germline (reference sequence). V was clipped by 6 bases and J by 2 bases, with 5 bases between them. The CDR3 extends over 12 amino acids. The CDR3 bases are TGTGCCAGCAGGAGGGGCAATCAGCCCCAGCATTTT. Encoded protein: CASRRGNQPQHF.

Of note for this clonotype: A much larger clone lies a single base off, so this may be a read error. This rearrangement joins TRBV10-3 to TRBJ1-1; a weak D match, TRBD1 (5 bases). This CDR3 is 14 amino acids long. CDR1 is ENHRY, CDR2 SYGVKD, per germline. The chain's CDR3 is CAITEDTSNTEAFF. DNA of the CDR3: TGTGCCATCACTGAGGACACTTCGAACACTGAAGCTTTCTTT.

The CDR3: CARTMTRDISGYTF. CDR3 in DNA: TGTGCTAGGACAATGACCCGGGACATATCAGGCTACACCTTC. The chain links TRBV25-1 to TRBJ1-2; possible D gene TRBD1, 6 bases. The germline gives CDR1 MGHDK, CDR2 SYGVNS. CDR3 length equals 14 residues.

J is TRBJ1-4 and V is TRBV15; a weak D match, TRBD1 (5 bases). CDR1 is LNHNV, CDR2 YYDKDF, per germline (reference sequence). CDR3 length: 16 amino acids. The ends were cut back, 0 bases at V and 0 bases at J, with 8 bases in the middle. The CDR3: CATSREVGATNEKLFF. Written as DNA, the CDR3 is TGTGCCACCAGCAGAGAAGTAGGGGCAACTAATGAAAAACTGTTTTTT.

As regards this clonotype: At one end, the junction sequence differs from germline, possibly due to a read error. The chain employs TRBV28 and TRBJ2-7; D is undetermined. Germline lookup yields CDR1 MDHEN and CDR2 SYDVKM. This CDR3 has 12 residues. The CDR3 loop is CAISLTTYEQYF. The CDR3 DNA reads TGTGCCATCAGTTTGACAACCTACGAGCAGTACTTC. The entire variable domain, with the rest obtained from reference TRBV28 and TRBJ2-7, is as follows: DVKVTQSSRYLVKRTGEKVFLECVQDMDHENMFWYRQDPGLGLRLIYFSYDVKMKEKGDIPEGYSVSREKKERFSLILESASTNQTSMYLCAISLTTYEQYFGPGTRLTVT.

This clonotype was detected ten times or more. The CDR3 sequence is CSAGIGRESGGELFF. The CDR3 bases are TGCAGTGCTGGGATCGGGCGGGAGTCCGGGGGGGAGCTGTTTTTT. This rearrangement joins TRBV20-1 to TRBJ2-2, with TRBD2 matching 7 bases. Germline V gene lookup returns CDR1 DFQATT and CDR2 SNEGSKA (reference sequence). J lost 8 bases, V lost 5 bases, and 14 bases had no gene match. This CDR3 spans 15 amino acids.